Presented here are 14 T cell receptor beta chains from one specimen sequenced in a study of T cells in tuberculosis. The method was immunoSEQ multiplex PCR; TCRdb's version includes in-frame clones alone and lacks a portion of them. The data contain 30,000 to 40,000 clones, 80% to 95% of them singletons. The material sequenced was PBMCs. These receptors all come from a donor between 10 and 35 years old with latent tuberculosis or without tuberculosis infection.

The V and J genes are TRBV7-2 and TRBJ1-2; the D is unclear. The V gene's germline CDR1 is SGHTA and CDR2 FQGNSA. V was trimmed by 5 bases and J by 4 bases, leaving 11 bases between them. The CDR3 length is 13 residues. The DNA of the CDR3 is TGTGCCAGCAGCCTCACGACGGGCTATGGCTACACCTTC. Encoded protein: CASSLTTGYGYTF. The full variable domain, with the rest looked up from reference TRBV7-2 and TRBJ1-2, is GAGVSQSPSNKVTEKGKDVELRCDPISGHTALYWYRQSLGQGLEFLIYFQGNSAPDKSGLPSDRFSAERTGGSVSTLTIQRTQQEDSAVYLCASSLTTGYGYTFGSGTRLTVV.

The sample holds one count of this clone. The chain combines TRBV5-4 with TRBJ2-3; 8 nucleotides line up with TRBD1. The CDR3 contains 13 residues. Germline lookup yields CDR1 SGHNT and CDR2 YYREEE (reference sequence). CDR3 amino acids: CAYRGTYADTQYF. CDR3 DNA sequence: TGTGCGTACAGGGGGACCTACGCTGATACGCAGTATTTT.

The rearrangement links TRBV6-1 to TRBJ1-5; perhaps TRBD1 as D (5 bases). This CDR3 has 17 residues. Per the germline V gene, CDR1 is MNHNS and CDR2 is SASEGT. Trimming took 1 base from V and 9 from J, leaving 22 bases between them. In nucleotides, the CDR3 is TGTGCCAGCAGTGAAGAGATGGGGGGGAGACCGAGCTTGCCCCAGCATTTT. This sequence encodes CASSEEMGGRPSLPQHF.

The chain joins TRBV28 to TRBJ2-7; perhaps TRBD2 as D (6 bases). The V end lost 2 bases, the J end lost 4 bases, and 12 bases lay between the germline ends. Germline V gene lookup returns CDR1 MDHEN and CDR2 SYDVKM. This CDR3 spans 14 amino acids. The CDR3 here is CASSLRALAYEQYF. DNA for the CDR3: TGTGCCAGCAGTTTAAGGGCGCTAGCGTACGAGCAGTACTTC.

Only a few counts were recorded for this clone. The rearrangement uses TRBV4-3 and TRBJ2-7; TRBD2 matches 8 bases. The CDR3 is 16 amino acids. Germline assignment: CDR1 LGHNA and CDR2 YSLEER. V lost 0 bases, J lost 1 base, and 5 bases stayed unmatched. The CDR3 is CASSQDYGGGSYEQYF. CDR3 nucleotide sequence: TGCGCCAGCAGCCAAGATTACGGGGGGGGGTCCTACGAGCAGTACTTC.

The chain employs TRBV28 and TRBJ2-7; 7 bases fit TRBD1. J lost 3 bases, V lost 6 bases, and 8 bases had no gene match. CDR1 is MDHEN and CDR2 is SYDVKM in the germline V gene. The CDR3 has 14 amino acids. CDR3 in amino acids: CASSPGTAFYEQYF. CDR3 bases: TGTGCCAGCAGCCCCGGGACAGCATTCTACGAGCAGTACTTC.

V is TRBV7-9 and J is TRBJ2-1, with 9 bases aligning to TRBD1. The germline V gene has CDR1 SEHNR and CDR2 FQNEAQ (reference sequence). The CDR3 contains 14 residues. The V gene end was trimmed by 5 bases and the J gene end by 8 bases; junction bases not matched to a gene: 7. CDR3 in DNA: TGTGCCAGCAGCCCGACAGGGGGGGGCGATGAGCAGTTCTTC. Translating it yields CASSPTGGGDEQFF.

This clone was seen just once. The rearrangement uses TRBV9 and TRBJ2-5; the match to TRBD2 covers 9 bases. The V gene's germline CDR1 is SGDLS and CDR2 YYNGEE. V shed 2 bases and J 1 base; nucleotides not matched to a gene: 6. This CDR3 is built from 16 residues. The CDR3 coding sequence is TGTGCCAGCAGCGTCTTTAGCGGGAGTACCCAAGAGACCCAGTACTTC. Its translation: CASSVFSGSTQETQYF.

DNA of the CDR3: TGTGCCAGCACAGCTAACTATGGCTACACCTTC. It specifies CASTANYGYTF. The chain is built from TRBV28 and TRBJ1-2; D unresolved. This CDR3 is 11 amino acids long. CDR1 and CDR2 from the germline V gene are MDHEN and SYDVKM. Trimming stripped 7 bases from V and 0 bases from J, with 3 bases between.

This clone was seen a handful of times. V gene TRBV27 combines with J gene TRBJ2-7; 10 bases map to TRBD1. The CDR3 runs to 15 residues. Germline V gives CDR1 MNHEY, CDR2 SMNVEV (reference sequence). V trimming: 7 bases; J trimming: 6 bases; junction bases outside the gene matches: 12. CDR3 nucleotides: TGTGCCAGCACCCGGAGAAGACAGGGGGCAAGCGAGCAGTACTTC. Protein product: CASTRRRQGASEQYF.

J is TRBJ2-7 and V is TRBV9; 8 nucleotides line up with TRBD2. Germline lookup yields CDR1 SGDLS and CDR2 YYNGEE. The V gene end was trimmed by 4 bases and the J gene end by 0 bases; junction bases not matched to a gene: 9. The CDR3 totals 16 residues. The CDR3 nucleotides read TGTGCCAGCAGCCCACCGGGGGGGGCAAGCTCCTACGAGCAGTACTTC. The encoded protein is CASSPPGGASSYEQYF.

The chain combines TRBV4-1 with TRBJ2-1; 9 bases match TRBD1. This CDR3 has 16 amino acids. With 0 bases clipped from V and 9 bases from J, the junction kept 9 bases outside the gene matches. In germline, CDR1 is MGHRA, CDR2 YSYEKL. In DNA form, the CDR3 reads TGCGCCAGCAGCCAAGATCCCGGGACAGGGTACGGTGAGCAGTTCTTC. Translation: CASSQDPGTGYGEQFF.

This rearrangement joins TRBV6-6 to TRBJ2-7, with D possibly matching TRBD1 (6 bases). Germline V gene lookup returns CDR1 MNHNY and CDR2 SVGAGI (reference sequence). Trimming pared 4 bases from V and 3 bases from J, leaving 10 bases between. The CDR3 totals 13 residues. CDR3 coding DNA: TGTGCCAGCAGTTTCGGACAGCTCTACGAGCAGTACTTC. Amino acids: CASSFGQLYEQYF.

The J gene is TRBJ1-4, the V gene TRBV5-1; 11 bases are shared with TRBD1. The CDR3 runs 16 residues. CDR1 is SGHRS and CDR2 is YFSETQ in the germline V gene. V gave up 4 bases and J gave up 8 bases; unmatched junction bases: 10. CDR3 protein: CASSPFDGTGGEKLFF. In DNA, the CDR3 is TGCGCCAGCAGCCCGTTCGACGGGACAGGGGGAGAAAAACTGTTTTTT.